This paragraph covers one T cell receptor (beta chain) sequence. Its antigen is as yet unknown. Patients chosen for sequencing had shown CD8+CD57+ cell expansion by flow cytometry. As a group, the patients uniformly had severe acquired aplastic anemia. The blood sampling took place in patients who had so far received no therapy. These data belong to a study of CD8+CD57+ T cells in acquired aplastic anemia. Study context: Each DNA sample taken from sorted CD4+ and CD8+ cells came to 3 to 3.5 ug on average.

CDR3 length: 15 amino acids. Germline trimming cut 4 bases from V and 7 bases from J; bases unmatched to any gene: 8. Germline lookup yields CDR1 LNHNV and CDR2 YYDKDF (reference sequence). Study-wide results and caveats: About 29 sequences, all CD8+ CDR3, were shared between patients and controls.

Genomic DNA acted as the template from which TCR beta VDJ combination and CDR3 sequence profiling were carried out. From the reads, TCRdb called clonotypes with MiXCR, one entry per CDR3 protein. The sample records some 200,000 distinct CDR3 sequences, approximately 48% being singletons. The V gene is TRBV15, the J gene TRBJ2-1, with TRBD1 identical over 9 bases. The material sequenced was sorted CD4+, CD8+, or CD8+CD57+ T cells (not recorded which) from PBMCs. The sequence was collected from a human donor with aplastic anemia. The CDR3 DNA reads TGTGCCACCAGCACCTCCGGGACAGGGTTTAATGAGCAGTTCTTC. It encodes CATSTSGTGFNEQFF.